This T cell receptor (beta chain) originates from a study of T cells in women clearing cervical HPV infection. The wider study: Case blood was drawn when the lesion was first found; control blood after infection became undetectable.

J lost 3 bases, V lost 1 base, and 4 bases had no gene match. Germline CDR1 is SGHDT and CDR2 is YYEEEE. The CDR3 has 15 residues. Comments on this clone: The sequence runs out 3 residues before the end of the CDR3; the remainder is reconstructed from the germline J gene.

Using immunoSEQ multiplex PCR, the repertoire was profiled, and TCRdb retains in-frame clones only, with some absent. In total, the table holds 35,000 to 45,000 clones. V is TRBV5-6 and J is TRBJ1-5, with TRBD1 matching over 7 bases. Sequencing input: blood buffy coat. The TCR sequence derives from a woman between 18 and 70 years old with a cervical HPV16 infection that either progressed to CIN3+ or cleared (not recorded which). This CDR3 reads CASSLWDRPNQPQHF. The sequenced CDR3 bases are TGTGCCAGCAGCTTGTGGGACAGACCCAATCAGCCC.